This T cell receptor (beta chain) was retrieved from a study of T-cell memory formation after mild COVID-19. TCRdb reprocessed the 5' RACE reads via MiXCR and lists one record per CDR3 protein. This sample has more than 400,000 distinct CDR3 sequences, with roughly 18% found just once. This clonotype was sampled from an adult woman who had mild COVID-19 (a few samples of this study predate the infection). Cell type and time point are not known. Specimen: PBMCs or a T cell subset sorted from them (not recorded which).

CDR3 in amino acids: CATSDLPRQGNTGELFF. In nucleotides, the CDR3 is TGTGCCACCAGTGACCTGCCCCGACAGGGTAACACCGGGGAGCTGTTTTTT. The V and J genes are TRBV24-1 and TRBJ2-2; 7 bases are a match to TRBD1. In germline, CDR1 is KGHDR, CDR2 SFDVKD. V lost 4 bases and J lost 2; bases outside the gene matches: 9. The length of the CDR3 is 17 residues.